The present entry profiles one TCR beta chain with its context. The data belong to a study of PD-L1 blockade in urothelial cancer. Synthetic TCR analog templates were added to each PCR reaction. The table came from immunoSEQ multiplex PCR; TCRdb's copy has only in-frame clones and leaves some out. The sample has about 87,000 clones; 84% are singletons. The time point was: pretreatment peripheral blood. The sequence derives from a man in his 60s with urothelial cancer. The sequences come from PBMCs, collected around atezolizumab (anti-PD-L1) treatment.

CDR3 DNA: TGCGCCAGCAGTGAGTCGCGAACCTCCTACAATGAGCAGTTCTTC. Its protein is CASSESRTSYNEQFF. The chain uses TRBV10-2 and TRBJ2-1; D not certain. CDR1 is WSHSY and CDR2 is SAAADI in the germline V gene. The CDR3 extends over 15 amino acids. The germline V and J ends were trimmed by 0 bases and 0 bases, with 6 bases remaining between them.